The 14 T cell receptor beta chains below come from one sample, sequenced in a study of blood T cells in healthy people across ages. A second PCR, run for roughly 7 to 11 cycles, used a sample-barcoded 5' primer plus a J-beta primer mix. TCRdb redid the calling of the 5' RACE reads with MiXCR, one entry per CDR3 protein. The table records roughly 790,000 distinct CDR3 sequences, 43% of them present only once. Sequencing input: blood. The receptors derive from an older woman in good health.

This chain joins TRBV6-5 and TRBJ1-4, with D uncertain. Trimming left V 2 bases short and J 7 bases short, with 14 bases between. The CDR3 has 15 residues. The V gene's germline CDR1 is MNHEY and CDR2 SVGAGI. The CDR3 spells CASSYRAYLSEKLFF. The CDR3 DNA reads TGTGCCAGCAGTTACCGTGCGTACCTCAGTGAAAAACTGTTTTTT.

This clonotype has more than one count but fewer than ten. This chain links TRBV20-1 with TRBJ2-7, with D perhaps matching TRBD1 or TRBD2 (5 bases each). The CDR3 consists of 14 residues. The germline CDR1 and CDR2 sequences are DFQATT and SNEGSKA (reference sequence). V lost 5 bases to trimming and J lost 5 bases, with 19 bases between them. The CDR3: CSAYRWGRRNEQYF. The CDR3 bases are TGCAGTGCTTATCGCTGGGGACGCCGTAACGAGCAGTACTTC.

This chain links TRBV5-1 with TRBJ2-1; D perhaps matches TRBD2 (5 bases). The CDR3 extends over 14 amino acids. Germline assignment: CDR1 SGHRS and CDR2 YFSETQ. V was shortened by 5 bases and J by 4 bases, with 13 bases between the two germline ends. The CDR3 sequence is CASRVGEPYNEQFF. In nucleotides, the CDR3 is TGCGCCAGCAGGGTCGGGGAACCTTACAATGAGCAGTTCTTC.

This chain uses TRBV20-1 with TRBJ1-1; TRBD1 is a possible D gene (5 bases). The V and J ends lost 5 bases and 0 bases respectively, with 13 bases between them. Germline V gene sequence: CDR1 DFQATT, CDR2 SNEGSKA (reference sequence). The CDR3 consists of 14 residues. The CDR3 DNA reads as TGCAGTGCTCCTGGGCGGGGACTGAACACTGAAGCTTTCTTT. Translated, it gives CSAPGRGLNTEAFF.

The gene calls are TRBV21-1 and TRBJ2-7; the table's D call, TRBD1, has no DNA check behind it. TRBV21-1 is noted as a pseudogene. This CDR3 is 15 amino acids long. This chain's CDR3 is CASSRPGAYSYEQYF. The CDR3 nucleotides are TGTGCCAGCAGCCGACCGGGAGCTTACTCCTACGAGCAGTACTTC.

The chain links TRBV20-1 to TRBJ1-1; no firm D call. Looked up from germline, CDR1 is DFQATT and CDR2 is SNEGSKA (reference sequence). CDR3 length: 14 residues. V was pared by 0 bases and J by 5 bases, with 13 bases between. CDR3 amino acids: CSARDHGVGTEAFF. Written as DNA, the CDR3 is TGCAGTGCTAGAGATCACGGTGTTGGTACTGAAGCTTTCTTT.

This clonotype was detected a few times. This chain connects TRBV6-2 or TRBV6-3 to TRBJ2-1, with D possibly called TRBD1 or TRBD2 (5 bases each). This CDR3 comprises 14 residues. CDR1 and CDR2 from the germline V gene are MNHEY and SVGEGT. Between the trimmed V and J ends, which lost 5 bases and 2 bases, there was a span of 10 bases. CDR3 bases: TGTGCCAGCAGTACCCGGGACGCCTACAATGAGCAGTTCTTC. Its translation: CASSTRDAYNEQFF.

This clonotype was detected a few times. The chain couples TRBV7-6 to TRBJ1-5; tentatively, D is TRBD1 (5 bases). CDR1 is SGHVS, CDR2 FNYEAQ, per germline. Trimming pared 0 bases from V and 5 bases from J, leaving 14 bases between. The CDR3 is 16 residues long. CDR3 bases: TGTGCCAGCAGCTTAGCCGGGACCCGGTTAGATCAGCCCCAGCATTTT. Its translation is CASSLAGTRLDQPQHF.

The rearrangement joins TRBV5-1 to TRBJ1-5; TRBD1 matches at 7 bases. Germline-derived CDR1 and CDR2 are SGHRS and YFSETQ. The CDR3 is made up of 15 amino acids. Losses at the gene ends were 0 bases for V and 5 bases for J; bases not matched to a gene: 5. This CDR3 reads CASSLDGTAYQPQHF. The CDR3 DNA reads as TGCGCCAGCAGCTTGGACGGGACAGCTTATCAGCCCCAGCATTTT.

Note on this clonotype: This may come from a read error, since a much larger clone is one base off. V gene TRBV7-6 combines with J gene TRBJ2-7; D may correspond to TRBD1 or TRBD2 (5 bases each). The V gene's germline CDR1 is SGHVS and CDR2 FNYEAQ. Trimming removed 0 bases from V and 7 bases from J, with 16 bases in between. This CDR3 contains 15 residues. The CDR3 sequence: CASSLAGLAGDEQYF. The CDR3 bases are TGTGCCAGCAGCTTAGCGGGGCTAGCCGGGGATGAGCAGTACTTC. Looking up the rest from reference TRBV7-6 and TRBJ2-7 gives the full variable domain: GAGVSQSPRYKVTKRGQDVALRCDPISGHVSLYWYRQALGQGPEFLTYFNYEAQQDKSGLPNDRFSAERPEGSISTLTIQRTEQRDSAMYRCASSLAGLAGDEQYFGPGTRLTVT.

Note on this clonotype: A junction boundary mismatches the germline segment, possibly from a read error. The gene calls are TRBV13 and TRBJ1-1, with unresolved D. The CDR3 runs 14 residues. The germline gives CDR1 PRHDT, CDR2 FYEKMQ (reference sequence). CDR3 amino acids: CASSVGLGDTEAFF. The CDR3 DNA reads TGTGCCAGCAGCGTAGGATTGGGTGACACTGAAGCTTTCTTT.

This clonotype was counted ten times or more. The gene calls are TRBV5-1 and TRBJ2-7; perhaps TRBD1 as D (5 bases). The V end lost 4 bases, the J end lost 0 bases, and 11 bases lay between the germline ends. From germline, CDR1 is SGHRS and CDR2 YFSETQ. The CDR3 extends over 14 amino acids. The CDR3: CASSRTTNSYEQYF. CDR3 in DNA: TGCGCCAGCAGCCGGACAACCAACTCCTACGAGCAGTACTTC.

This chain uses TRBV4-1 with TRBJ2-4; D tentatively reads TRBD1 or TRBD2 (5 bases each). Germline-derived CDR1 and CDR2 are MGHRA and YSYEKL. This CDR3 has 14 amino acids. V was clipped by 0 bases and J by 13 bases, with 16 bases between them. The CDR3 DNA is TGCGCCAGCAGCCAAGACGGGATAGGGGATGGGCAGTACTTC. This codes for CASSQDGIGDGQYF.

The chain links TRBV7-8 to TRBJ2-1; possibly TRBD2 for D (7 bases). Germline V gene lookup returns CDR1 SGHVS and CDR2 FQNEAQ. The CDR3 has 20 amino acids. V lost 5 bases and J 0 bases, leaving 26 bases between the germline ends. CDR3 sequence: CASSPAGGGWGGSSYNEQFF. The CDR3 DNA sequence: TGTGCCAGCAGCCCAGCCGGCGGGGGCTGGGGCGGAAGCTCCTACAATGAGCAGTTCTTC.